This TCR beta chain came from a study of chemoradiotherapy in HPV16-positive cancers. Repertoires were sampled repeatedly during chemoradiotherapy. The V end lost 1 base, the J end lost 6 bases, and 9 bases lay between the germline ends. This CDR3 region has 14 residues. Looked up from germline, CDR1 is MNHNS and CDR2 is SASEGT. The repertoire was sequenced with immunoSEQ multiplex PCR; TCRdb's copy has only in-frame clones and lacks some. The sample yields 20,000 to 25,000 clones, 75% to 90% seen once. The sequence was collected from a human donor with HPV-associated anogenital cancer. Sequenced material: blood, taken from a patient who underwent chemoradiotherapy. The rearrangement links TRBV6-1 to TRBJ1-4; no definite D call. The CDR3 DNA sequence: TGTGCCAGCAGTGAAGGGGCAGGACATGAAAAACTGTTTTTT. This gives the protein CASSEGAGHEKLFF.